The clone carrying this TCR beta chain was recorded at least ten times. The target antigen is unknown. The CDR3 is 15 residues long. Germline V lookup: CDR1 SGHRS, CDR2 YFSETQ. Trimming shortened V by 7 bases and J by 8 bases, and 22 bases separated the two germline ends. Template material for amplifying TCR beta CDR3 regions consisted of RNA transcripts. Initially, a first-round RT-PCR of the TCR CDR3 employed the HTBI primer set. MiXCR, applied by TCRdb to the multiplex PCR reads, yields one record per CDR3 protein. The data hold approximately 430,000 distinct CDR3 sequences, with roughly 14% observed a single time. The data are from a study of T cells in Graves' hyperthyroidism and ophthalmopathy. Enrolled ophthalmopathy patients presented with a Clinical Activity Score of at least 3, a NOSPECS grade of at least 4, and disease duration under 3 months. Findings and limits, study-wide: In validation, the model predicted ophthalmopathy. These predictions came a median about 6.5 months before onset.

Sequenced sample: blood. The clonotype was recovered from a man aged 18 to 30 with Graves' ophthalmopathy. The gene calls are TRBV5-1 and TRBJ2-1; TRBD1 is a possible D gene (7 bases). CDR3 sequence (DNA): TGCGCCAGCGGTCGGAGGGGGCAAACATCGGATGAGCAGTTCTTC. Amino acids: CASGRRGQTSDEQFF.